The following is a TCR beta chain sequence with its context. CDR1 is MNHEY, CDR2 SMNVEV, per germline (reference sequence). V was clipped by 10 bases and J by 5 bases, with 14 bases between them. CDR3 length: 12 residues. The treatment here: some 20 received Ad26.COV2.S at low or high dose, single or two shots; 5 received placebo; per-sample allocation not given. Day 63 after the first vaccine or placebo injection was the time point for sampling. Profiling relied on immunoSEQ multiplex PCR, and the TCRdb table lists in-frame clones only, not all of them. The sample has hundreds of thousands of clones, 89% seen once. This record belongs to a study of Ad26.COV2.S vaccination and SARS-CoV-2 variants.

The rearrangement uses TRBV27 and TRBJ1-1, with D possibly TRBD1 on 6 matching bases. The clonotype originates from a person aged 18-65 years who received the Ad26.COV2.S COVID-19 vaccine or a placebo. This specimen consisted of peripheral blood, obtained in a trial of Ad26.COV2.S vaccine versus placebo. The CDR3 DNA follows: TGTGCCACCAGGGGTGGGCCAACTGAAGCTTTCTTT. This sequence encodes CATRGGPTEAFF.